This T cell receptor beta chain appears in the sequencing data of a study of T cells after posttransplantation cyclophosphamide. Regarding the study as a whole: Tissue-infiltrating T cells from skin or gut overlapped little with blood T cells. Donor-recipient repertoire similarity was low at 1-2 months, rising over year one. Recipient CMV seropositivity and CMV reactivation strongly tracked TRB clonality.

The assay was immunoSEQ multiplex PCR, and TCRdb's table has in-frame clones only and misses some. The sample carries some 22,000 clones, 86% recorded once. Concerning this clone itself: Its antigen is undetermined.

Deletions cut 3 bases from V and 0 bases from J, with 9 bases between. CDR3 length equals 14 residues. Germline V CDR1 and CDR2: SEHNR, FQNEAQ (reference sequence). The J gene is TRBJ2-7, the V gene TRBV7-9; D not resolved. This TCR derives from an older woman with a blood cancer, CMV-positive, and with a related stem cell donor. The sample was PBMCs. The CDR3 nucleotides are TGTGCCAGCAGCTTGGAACAGAGCTCCTACGAGCAGTACTTC. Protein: CASSLEQSSYEQYF.